This TCR beta chain was retrieved from a study of CXCR3-negative and CXCR3-positive naive CD8 T cells. In the case of this clonotype: Its specificity is unknown.

The CDR3 has 15 amino acids. Naive CD8+ T cells had a CD45RO-CCR7+CD27+CD95- phenotype. Study results and limitations: CD5 surface expression was similar among naive subsets, and TCR strength was estimated by inference from TRB CDR3 properties. Relative to memory CD8+ cells, whose diversity was much lower, both naive subsets had comparably high diversity. Comparison of naive cells showed more hydrophobic TRB CDR3s in CXCR3-positive than in CXCR3-negative naive cells.

With UMI labels, 5' RACE was used to prepare the TRB cDNA libraries. TCRdb reprocessed the 5' RACE reads and stores each CDR3 protein as one record, lacking DNA. In total, the table holds about 81,000 distinct CDR3 sequences. The receptor was isolated from a human donor in good health. Some clones in this sample may be carry-over from other donors' samples. Sequencing used naive CXCR3- CD8+ T cells from blood. The subset denotes: CD45RO-CCR7+CD27+CD95- naive CD8+ T cells lacking CXCR3 (TNR3-). V is TRBV12-3 or TRBV12-4 and J is TRBJ2-5; TCRdb outputs TRBD2, but without DNA this stays unchecked. CDR3 protein: CASSLTGRLRETQYF.